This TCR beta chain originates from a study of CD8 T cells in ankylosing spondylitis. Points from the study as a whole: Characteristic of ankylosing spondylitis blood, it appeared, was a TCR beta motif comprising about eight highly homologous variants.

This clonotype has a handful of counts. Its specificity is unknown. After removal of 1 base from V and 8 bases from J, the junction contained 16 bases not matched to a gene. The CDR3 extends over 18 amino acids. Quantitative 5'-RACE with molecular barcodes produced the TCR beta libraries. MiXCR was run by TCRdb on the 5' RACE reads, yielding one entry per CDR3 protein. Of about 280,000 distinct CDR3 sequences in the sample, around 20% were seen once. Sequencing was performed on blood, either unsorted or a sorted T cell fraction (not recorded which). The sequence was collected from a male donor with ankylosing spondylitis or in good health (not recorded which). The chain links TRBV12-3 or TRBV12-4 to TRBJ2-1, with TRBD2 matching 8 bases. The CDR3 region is CASSLDGLFSGEVHEQFF. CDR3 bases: TGTGCCAGCAGTTTAGACGGCCTATTTAGCGGGGAGGTCCATGAGCAGTTCTTC.